The T cell receptor (beta chain) described here comes from a study of blood T cell repertoires in COVID-19. Study-level background: COVID-19 samples from acute and convalescent phases originated in the United States, Italy and Spain.

The ends were cut back, 5 bases at V and 3 bases at J, with 14 bases in the middle. This CDR3 contains 14 residues. Germline CDR1 is MDHEN and CDR2 is SYDVKM. Original processing notes: Nucleated cell counts were estimated from reference gene primer amplification. Generated by immunoSEQ multiplex PCR, the TCRdb table keeps only in-frame clones and is missing some. From that table come the V and J calls and clone size; the DNA was used to work out D and trimming. The sample comprises some 57,000 clones, about 79% of which are singletons, and approximately 10% rests with the top ten. Seattle patients were enrolled during active infection and followed longitudinally.

Input material: peripheral blood. J is TRBJ2-7 and V is TRBV28, with D perhaps matching TRBD1 (5 bases). This receptor was taken from a man aged 80 or over with COVID-19, enrolled during active disease. CDR3 sequence (DNA): TGTGCCAGCAGTCCCCCAGGGCTTGACTACGAGCAGTACTTC. It yields the protein CASSPPGLDYEQYF.